Below are 16 T cell receptor beta chains sequenced from a single sample in a study of T cells in Graves' hyperthyroidism and ophthalmopathy. There were TCR beta CDR3 regions amplified from RNA transcripts. First-round RT-PCR of the TCR CDR3 relied on the HTBI primer set. TCRdb called the multiplex PCR reads again in MiXCR, with one record for every CDR3 protein. Altogether 95,000 to 100,000 distinct CDR3 sequences are present, around 50% being singletons, with the ten largest covering 27%. The sequencing input was blood. These receptors originate from a woman aged 35 to 49 with Graves' hyperthyroidism.

The V gene is TRBV10-3, the J gene TRBJ2-5; a weak D match, TRBD2 (5 bases). Germline V CDR1 and CDR2: ENHRY, SYGVKD. Trimming pared 2 bases from V and 5 bases from J, leaving 12 bases between. The CDR3 covers 14 residues. The CDR3 DNA reads as TGTGCCATCAGTGAGGTAGGGAGAGAGGAGACCCAGTACTTC. As protein: CAISEVGREETQYF.

This clonotype was detected many times. This chain connects TRBV6-5 to TRBJ2-5, with TRBD2 matching over 8 bases. CDR3 size: 15 residues. Losses at the gene ends were 4 bases for V and 7 bases for J; bases not matched to a gene: 11. Germline V lookup: CDR1 MNHEY, CDR2 SVGAGI. Written as DNA, the CDR3 is TGTGCCAGCAGTTCCATCACAGGCGCGGGAGGGACCCAGTACTTC. Protein product: CASSSITGAGGTQYF.

The table lists this clonotype with many counts. This rearrangement joins TRBV20-1 to TRBJ2-7; D is unresolved. V was pared by 0 bases and J by 0 bases, with 9 bases between. The germline CDR1 and CDR2 sequences are DFQATT and SNEGSKA (reference sequence). The CDR3 totals 14 residues. The DNA for the CDR3 is TGCAGTGCTAGAGATGACTTCAGCTCCTACGAGCAGTACTTC. Translating it yields CSARDDFSSYEQYF.

This chain uses TRBV20-1 with TRBJ2-2, with 8 positions matching TRBD1. CDR1 DFQATT and CDR2 SNEGSKA come from the germline V gene (reference sequence). V lost 6 bases and J lost 5; bases outside the gene matches: 8. The CDR3 length is 14 residues. CDR3 DNA sequence: TGCAGTGCGGGGCGGGACAGGTTGACCGGGGAGCTGTTTTTT. Translating gives CSAGRDRLTGELFF.

The chain carries TRBV25-1 and TRBJ1-2; a weak D match, TRBD1 (5 bases). This CDR3 region has 12 residues. Germline CDR1 is MGHDK and CDR2 is SYGVNS. Trimming pared 3 bases from V and 5 bases from J, leaving 7 bases between. The DNA of the CDR3 is TGTGCCAGCAGTGACCCAGGGTATGGCTACACCTTC. It encodes CASSDPGYGYTF.

The chain employs TRBV7-2 and TRBJ1-5; the D is unclear. CDR1 and CDR2 (germline): SGHTA, FQGNSA. The V end lost 1 base, the J end lost 11 bases, and 9 bases lay between the germline ends. The CDR3 covers 12 residues. CDR3: CASSLDAETQHF. CDR3 coding DNA: TGTGCCAGCAGCTTAGATGCGGAGACCCAGCATTTT.

The V call is TRBV10-3, the J call TRBJ2-6; 9 nucleotides align to TRBD1. V gave up 10 bases and J gave up 0 bases; unmatched junction bases: 13. The CDR3 is 18 amino acids. The germline gives CDR1 ENHRY, CDR2 SYGVKD. DNA for the CDR3: TGTGCCACCGTGCCGGGACAGGGAATACGCTCTGGGGCCAACGTCCTGACTTTC. Translated, it gives CATVPGQGIRSGANVLTF.

This clonotype showed up just once. This chain links TRBV14 with TRBJ1-1; D ambiguous. Germline CDR1 SGHDN, CDR2 FVKESK. Trimming removed 5 bases from V and 1 base from J, with 8 bases in between. The CDR3 runs 13 residues. The CDR3 spells CASSSYRNTEAFF. CDR3 in DNA: TGTGCCAGCAGCTCCTACAGGAACACTGAAGCTTTCTTT.

The rearrangement links TRBV25-1 to TRBJ2-5, with 8 bases aligning to TRBD1. Germline lookup yields CDR1 MGHDK and CDR2 SYGVNS. CDR3 size: 11 residues. CDR3 sequence reads: CATRTGETQYF. CDR3 DNA: TGTGCTACCCGGACAGGGGAGACCCAGTACTTC.

Comments on this clonotype: A clone one base away is much larger, so this may be a read error. J is TRBJ1-1 and V is TRBV20-1; D not certain. This CDR3 contains 15 residues. The V gene's germline CDR1 is DFQATT and CDR2 SNEGSKA (reference sequence). The CDR3 is CSAKVEASANTKAFF. DNA of the CDR3: TGCAGTGCTAAAGTGGAGGCGTCAGCGAACACTAAAGCTTTCTTT.

V is TRBV7-9 and J is TRBJ2-5; D may be TRBD2 (6 bases). V was trimmed by 5 bases and J by 5 bases, leaving 24 bases between them. From germline, CDR1 is SEHNR and CDR2 FQNEAQ (reference sequence). There are 17 residues in the CDR3. The CDR3 sequence is CASSQVTGDTQYETQYF. The CDR3 DNA follows: TGTGCCAGCAGCCAAGTCACGGGAGATACGCAGTATGAGACCCAGTACTTC. Combining the CDR3 with reference TRBV7-9 and TRBJ2-5 gives the whole variable domain DTGVSQNPRHKITKRGQNVTFRCDPISEHNRLYWYRQTLGQGPEFLTYFQNEAQLEKSRLLSDRFSAERPKGSFSTLEIQRTEQGDSAMYLCASSQVTGDTQYETQYFGPGTRLLVL.

In this sample, this clonotype turned up once. This chain uses TRBV7-2 with TRBJ2-1, with 8 nucleotides matching TRBD2. J was trimmed by 0 bases and V by 6 bases; bases with no gene match: 4. Germline V gene data show CDR1 as SGHTA and CDR2 as FQGNSA. This CDR3 is 15 amino acids long. For the CDR3, the DNA is TGTGCCAGCAGTGACAGCGGGAGCTCCTACAATGAGCAGTTCTTC. Residues: CASSDSGSSYNEQFF. Using reference TRBV7-2 and TRBJ2-1 for the parts outside the CDR3, the full variable domain is GAGVSQSPSNKVTEKGKDVELRCDPISGHTALYWYRQSLGQGLEFLIYFQGNSAPDKSGLPSDRFSAERTGGSVSTLTIQRTQQEDSAVYLCASSDSGSSYNEQFFGPGTRLTVL.

This sequence joins TRBV6-5 and TRBJ2-7; 9 bases are a match to TRBD2. Germline CDR1 MNHEY, CDR2 SVGAGI. The CDR3 length is 15 residues. J gave up 2 bases and V 5 bases, and 7 bases lay outside the gene matches. CDR3 region: CASSPGLAFTYEQYF. The DNA for the CDR3 is TGTGCCAGCAGTCCGGGACTAGCCTTTACCTACGAGCAGTACTTC.

This clonotype was counted between two and nine times. The chain couples TRBV9 to TRBJ1-2; tentative D call: TRBD1 (6 bases). Germline V CDR1 and CDR2: SGDLS, YYNGEE. Deletions cut 4 bases from V and 4 bases from J, with 32 bases between. This CDR3 spans 20 amino acids. The CDR3 sequence: CASSLPGSTGLPRTFYGYTF. For the CDR3, the DNA is TGTGCCAGCAGCTTGCCGGGCTCCACAGGGCTACCGAGAACCTTCTATGGCTACACCTTC.

The V gene is TRBV7-9, the J gene TRBJ2-7; D remains ambiguous. The germline CDR1 and CDR2 sequences are SEHNR and FQNEAQ (reference sequence). CDR3 size: 13 residues. V was shortened by 1 base and J by 2 bases, with 6 bases between the two germline ends. The CDR3 bases are TGTGCCAGCAGCTTAGATTACGCCTACGAGCAGTACTTC. The encoded protein is CASSLDYAYEQYF.

This clonotype has a count of ten or more. This chain connects TRBV5-4 to TRBJ2-5; TRBD2 matches 9 bases. The CDR3 sequence is 15 residues long. J lost 4 bases, V lost 0 bases, and 4 bases had no gene match. Per the germline V gene, CDR1 is SGHNT and CDR2 is YYREEE (reference sequence). The DNA for the CDR3 is TGTGCCAGCAGCTTGGGTGCTAGCGGGACAGAGACCCAGTACTTC. Its translation: CASSLGASGTETQYF.